This T cell receptor beta chain was found in a study of early T cells in non-severe SARS-CoV-2 infection. Study-wide context: With bulk RNA from unsorted whole blood as input, sequencing yielded unpaired chains.

This clonotype was picked up many times. The target antigen is unknown. Broader study findings: The matching step, a VDJdb search, favored anti-spike CD8 responses and missed private and CD4 specificities.

V shed 4 bases and J 2 bases; nucleotides not matched to a gene: 7. Germline CDR1 is SGHDN and CDR2 is FVKESK. The CDR3 is made up of 16 amino acids. In the library, individual cDNA molecules carried attached unique molecular identifiers. TCRdb re-derived calls from the 5' RACE reads in MiXCR, one entry per CDR3 protein. This table has under 85,000 distinct CDR3 sequences, under 9.5% appearing once. The chain has TRBV14 and TRBJ2-3, with TRBD2 matching 9 bases. The origin of this receptor is an adult who was a healthcare worker with PCR-confirmed SARS-CoV-2 infection or an uninfected control (not recorded which). Sequencing was carried out using whole blood. CDR3 sequence (DNA): TGTGCCAGCAGCCCGGCAGCGGGAGGAATCACAGATACGCAGTATTTT. Amino acid sequence: CASSPAAGGITDTQYF.